This entry is about one T cell receptor (beta chain). Seattle cases were enrolled at active infection and followed longitudinally. In germline, CDR1 is LGHNA, CDR2 YNFKEQ. With V trimmed by 3 bases and J by 1 base, 4 bases remained unmatched. The CDR3 runs 16 residues. The record originates from a study of blood T cell repertoires in COVID-19. Whole-study context: Samples came from the United States, Italy and Spain, spanning acute and convalescent COVID-19. PBMCs, B-cell-depleted T cells, or T cells were the source of the cDNA or gDNA that made up the material.

Authors' methods: Estimated nucleated cell counts came from reference gene primer amplification. Using immunoSEQ multiplex PCR, the repertoire was profiled, and TCRdb retains in-frame clones only, with some absent. That table is the source of V, J and clone size, and D and trimming were worked out from the DNA. The repertoire holds 250,000 to 350,000 clones, with roughly 83% as singletons. The V gene is TRBV4-2, the J gene TRBJ1-3, with 9 nucleotides matching TRBD1. The clonotype was recovered from a human donor with COVID-19, enrolled during active disease. The donor label of this sample is uncertain. Sequencing was performed on peripheral blood. The chain's CDR3 is CASSHAGQGSGNTIYF. The CDR3 DNA sequence: TGTGCCAGCAGCCACGCCGGACAGGGGTCTGGAAACACCATATATTTT.